This is a list of T cell receptor beta chains from one sample in a study of blood T cell repertoires in COVID-19. Some clones are missing from TCRdb's copy, which holds only in-frame ones; the method was immunoSEQ multiplex PCR. This sample has a few hundred thousand clones, with roughly 88% found just once. The source material was peripheral blood. The receptors were gathered from a woman aged 25 to 45 who had recovered from COVID-19. The CDR3 runs from the conserved cysteine through the conserved F or W. D genes are given only for firm matches. Expanded clones are given a class, and other clones once, few, many or no size at all.

length	size	D	V	J	CDR3	DNA
18	.	TRBD2	TRBV7-9	TRBJ2-5	CASSLGGLAGYLEETQYF	TGTGCCAGCAGCTTAGGGGGACTAGCGGGTTATTTAGAAGAGACCCAGTACTTC
14	.	TRBD1	TRBV9	TRBJ1-1	CASNRDRSDTEAFF	TGTGCCAGCAACAGGGACAGGTCCGACACTGAAGCTTTCTTT
11	few	TRBD1	TRBV20-1	TRBJ1-2	CSVNRGHGYTF	TGCAGTGTTAACAGGGGCCATGGCTACACCTTC
16	.	.	TRBV5-1	TRBJ2-1	CASSLAGQAPYNEQFF	TGCGCCAGCAGCTTGGCCGGCCAGGCCCCTTACAATGAGCAGTTCTTC
13	once	.	TRBV12-3/TRBV12-4	TRBJ2-7	CASRINANGKQYF	TGTGCCAGCAGGATAAACGCCAACGGGAAACAGTACTTC
13	.	.	TRBV7-9	TRBJ1-2	CASSPAGGNGYTF	TGTGCCAGCAGCCCTGCCGGGGGGAATGGCTACACCTTC
14	once	.	TRBV5-1	TRBJ1-1	CASSPGSMNTEAFF	TGCGCCAGCAGTCCGGGTTCCATGAACACTGAAGCTTTCTTT
13	.	.	TRBV5-8	TRBJ2-7	CASSLSGYYEQYF	TGTGCCAGCAGCTTATCAGGGTACTACGAGCAGTACTTC
16	.	.	TRBV13	TRBJ1-6	CASSDVGGSYNSPLHF	TGTGCCAGCAGCGACGTAGGGGGCTCCTATAATTCACCCCTCCACTTT
16	.	TRBD1	TRBV29-1	TRBJ2-5	CSVEDQAPYDRGDQYF	TGCAGCGTTGAAGACCAAGCCCCTTATGACAGGGGTGACCAGTACTTC
15	.	TRBD1	TRBV18	TRBJ1-5	CASSRGQAANQPQHF	TGTGCCAGCTCCCGGGGACAGGCGGCCAATCAGCCCCAGCATTTT
11	few	.	TRBV20-1	TRBJ1-3	CSGLYGNTIYF	TGCAGTGGTCTTTATGGAAACACCATATATTTT
17	.	.	TRBV19	TRBJ2-1	CASSIVGGRGAYDEQFF	TGTGCCAGTAGTATAGTGGGCGGCAGGGGCGCTTATGATGAGCAGTTCTTC
12	.	TRBD2	TRBV10-1	TRBJ2-7	CASRGRAYEQYF	TGCGCCAGCCGTGGGAGGGCCTACGAGCAGTACTTC
15	.	.	TRBV4-3	TRBJ1-2	CASSQVPAGNYGYTF	TGCGCCAGCAGCCAAGTCCCGGCGGGGAACTATGGCTACACCTTC
18	.	TRBD1	TRBV19	TRBJ1-1	CASSIEPRLTGGITEAFF	TGTGCCAGTAGTATAGAGCCCCGCCTAACAGGGGGCATCACTGAAGCTTTCTTT
15	.	TRBD1	TRBV29-1	TRBJ2-5	CSVDPGTGRDGTQYF	TGCAGCGTTGATCCCGGGACAGGGAGGGATGGGACCCAGTACTTC
18	.	TRBD2	TRBV15	TRBJ2-2	CATSRVRGGGRFGGELFF	TGTGCCACCAGCAGAGTCAGGGGCGGGGGGCGATTCGGCGGGGAGCTGTTTTTT
15	.	.	TRBV7-2	TRBJ2-7	CASSPRGSFLIEQYF	TGTGCCAGCAGCCCCCGGGGGAGCTTTCTGATTGAGCAGTACTTC
16	.	.	TRBV28	TRBJ2-6	CASTHQGGSGANVLTF	TGTGCCAGCACCCACCAGGGGGGCTCTGGGGCCAACGTCCTGACTTTC
15	.	TRBD1	TRBV28	TRBJ1-2	CASSTTTGANYGYTF	TGTGCCAGCAGTACCACGACAGGGGCGAACTATGGCTACACCTTC
15	.	TRBD2	TRBV7-8	TRBJ2-2	CASSPSGANTGELFF	TGTGCCAGCAGCCCTAGCGGGGCGAACACCGGGGAGCTGTTTTTT
15	.	.	TRBV2	TRBJ2-2	CASRITDSNTGELFF	TGTGCCAGCAGGATTACCGACTCGAACACCGGGGAGCTGTTTTTT
14	.	TRBD1	TRBV27	TRBJ2-7	CASRKDRGTYEQYF	TGTGCCAGCAGGAAGGACAGGGGAACCTACGAGCAGTACTTC
15	.	TRBD1	TRBV24-1	TRBJ2-1	CATSDRDRGSDEQFF	TGTGCCACCAGTGATCGGGACAGGGGGTCCGATGAGCAGTTCTTC
14	.	TRBD2	TRBV5-1	TRBJ2-5	CASSLERGLETQYF	TGCGCCAGCAGCTTGGAGCGGGGGCTGGAGACCCAGTACTTC
12	.	.	TRBV2	TRBJ2-7	CASSEQAYEQYF	TGTGCCAGCAGTGAACAGGCCTACGAGCAGTACTTC
16	.	.	TRBV4-1	TRBJ1-1	CASSHSRGGLYTEAFF	TGCGCCAGCAGCCACTCAAGGGGGGGGCTATACACTGAAGCTTTCTTT
16	.	.	TRBV4-1	TRBJ1-4	CASSLQSRGGDEKLFF	TGCGCCAGCAGCCTACAAAGCCGGGGGGGTGATGAAAAACTGTTTTTT